Detailed here is one T cell receptor (beta chain). Antigen: not known. This sample was taken from a study of OX40 agonist ivuxolimab in advanced cancers. Study overall: Averaging 60 years in age, with a range of roughly 20 to 90, the cohort was approximately 87% male.

General study findings and limits: Some of the lowest clonal expansion was seen in partial responders at 0.1-3.0 mg/kg. On average, CD8+ T cells had more expanded clones than CD4+.

In germline, CDR1 is SGDLS, CDR2 YYNGEE. This CDR3 spans 12 amino acids. The ends were cut back, 0 bases at V and 11 bases at J, with 11 bases in the middle. The protocol was immunoSEQ multiplex PCR, while the TCRdb copy is restricted to in-frame clones and leaves out a portion. The sample consists of roughly 34,000 clones, approximately 80% of them appearing once. The TCR sequence derives from an adult with an advanced solid tumor such as melanoma, head and neck, liver or kidney cancer. The J gene is TRBJ1-1, the V gene TRBV9; D not resolved. The source material was CD4+ or CD8+ T cells sorted from blood, sampled in a trial of the OX40 agonist ivuxolimab. CDR3 bases: TGTGCCAGCAGCGTAGGTTCCCCTGGGGCTTTCTTT. It specifies CASSVGSPGAFF.